This T cell receptor beta chain is drawn from a study of CD8 T cell repertoires and HIV-1 epitope variants (dated by TCRdb to 2018 to 2020). Looking at the study overall: Twenty-five peptides representing autologous and known Gag and Nef epitope variants were each used to stimulate T cells in separate culture wells. A CMV, EBV and flu peptide pool, the Ebola AY9 epitope as negative control, and a no-peptide well were included as control conditions. The epitopes tested covered three Gag epitope families plus Nef HW9 and YT9. T cells were enriched using the EasySep Human T Cell Enrichment Kit and were co-cultured with equal numbers of autologous T cell-negative cells serving as antigen-presenting cells. For around 10 days the cultures were kept in IMDM with gentamicin, and on days 3 and 7 half of the media was changed with IL-2, IL-7 and IL-15 added. An aliquot of 1M T cells was saved as an uncultured baseline condition, separate from the roughly 80 T cell cultures. A total of more than 70 T cell cultures were run, with each culture condition done in triplicate except for one peptide, which was done in duplicate. Summary of the overall study and its limitations: Nine or ten antigen-specific TCR beta clonotypes were identified, of which 6 or 7 appeared to be cross-reactive for autologous or known escape epitope variants. A few clonotypes recognized the Nef KF9 family and one clonotype recognized the HW9 family, while no responses were seen to the TAALDMSHF plasma variant. The assay identified only TCR beta chains and indicated proliferation in response to antigen, without indicating T cell function or cytokine profile.

Remarks on this clone: Its antigen is currently not known. The input lacks base qualities; no much larger clone sits a single base away.

Sequencing of TCR beta CDR3 regions was done on the immunoSEQ platform at survey depth. The QIAamp DNA micro kit was used to extract genomic DNA from every cultured and uncultured CD8+ T cell population. Per the source publication's procedure: Any sample with under 5,000 productive reads was excluded, and this exclusion removed about 6.5% of the roughly 75 cultures stimulated with HIV peptides. A MANAFEST web app trimmed sequences to CDR3 and removed nonproductive sequences, CDR3s under 5 amino acids, and those not starting C or ending F/W. Clonotypes were classified as antigen-specific only if expansion was observed in at least 2 of 3 replicates versus the no-peptide control at FDR 0.01, only within one epitope family. In addition, a specific clonotype needed a frequency at least fivefold higher than in wells stimulated with peptides from other epitope families. This immuneACCESS table, as held by TCRdb, lists in-frame sequences with V and J called but not all clones. Of the missing ones, under half trace to an unresolved V gene in checked studies; the others have no known cause. That table gives V, J and clone size, and the DNA gave D and trimming. In this sample the table shows tens of thousands of clones, roughly 80% of which occur a single time. The ten largest clonotypes hold roughly 24% of the sample.

The EasySep Human CD8+ T Cell Enrichment Kit was used on day 10 to isolate CD8+ T cells from every culture. From the germline V gene (reference sequence), CDR1 is SGHKS and CDR2 is YYEKEE. The CDR3 runs 15 residues from the cysteine to the phenylalanine. The sequence is cut down to CDR3 DNA, 45 bases in frame from base 1. Relative to germline, V is 0 bases shorter and J is 4 bases shorter, with 11 bases between their ends. The chain employs TRBV5-5 and TRBJ1-3; tentative D gene TRBD1, with 5 bases matching. This receptor was identified in a male donor with HIV. Specimen: uncultured baseline CD8+ T cells from peripheral blood mononuclear cells (PBMCs). The nucleotides read TGTGCCAGCAGCTTGGGAATCGGGGACGGAAACACCATATATTTT. It translates as CASSLGIGDGNTIYF.